The 22 T cell receptor beta chains given below trace back to one sample, sequenced in a study of circulating CD8 cells and anti-PD-1 response in melanoma. The QIAseq Immune Repertoire TCR panel built the libraries from about 14 ng of total RNA. From the reads, TCRdb called clonotypes with MiXCR, one entry per CDR3 protein. In the table there are around 490 distinct CDR3 sequences, about 6% of which are singletons. Sorting of live CD3+CD8+TCRalphabeta+ cells by PD-1 and/or TIGIT gave four subsets. Sequenced here: CD8+ T cells from PBMCs, sampled at baseline or after one month of anti-PD-1 therapy (not recorded which). Receptors originate from a human donor with melanoma.

This clonotype is large by share. This sequence joins TRBV2 and TRBJ1-5; a weak D match, TRBD1 (6 bases). CDR1 is SNHLY and CDR2 is FYNNEI in the germline V gene. The V gene lost 3 bases and the J gene lost 7 bases, with 16 bases spanning the gap. This CDR3 has 15 amino acids. CDR3 bases: TGTGCCAGCAGTGAGGGTTTAACAGGGCTGCAGCCCCAGCATTTT. Translated, it gives CASSEGLTGLQPQHF.

In its sample, this clonotype is medium-sized (0.01 to 0.1%). This chain's CDR3 is CASSLRPRTLPRLAGTYEQYF. The CDR3 coding sequence is TGTGCCAGCAGTTTAAGGCCGCGGACACTGCCCAGACTAGCGGGGACCTACGAGCAGTACTTC. This chain links TRBV28 with TRBJ2-7; 11 nucleotides align to TRBD2. V was pared by 2 bases and J by 2 bases, with 20 bases of the junction left unmatched. Germline lookup yields CDR1 MDHEN and CDR2 SYDVKM. The CDR3 extends over 21 amino acids.

This clonotype is medium-sized by share. The J gene is TRBJ2-7, the V gene TRBV28; possibly TRBD1 for D (5 bases). The germline gives CDR1 MDHEN, CDR2 SYDVKM. The V end lost 3 bases, the J end lost 2 bases, and 8 bases lay between the germline ends. The CDR3 is made up of 13 amino acids. Written as DNA, the CDR3 is TGTGCCAGCAGTTTTAGGGGTACCTACGAGCAGTACTTC. Protein sequence: CASSFRGTYEQYF.

This clonotype qualifies as large. The chain recombines TRBV25-1 with TRBJ2-7; weak D call: TRBD2 (5 bases). Trimming removed 5 bases at V and 5 bases at J, with 16 bases between. The CDR3 spans 14 residues. Germline CDR1 MGHDK, CDR2 SYGVNS. DNA of the CDR3: TGTGCCAGCAGTTCAAGGAGAGGGAACAACGAGCAGTACTTC. As protein: CASSSRRGNNEQYF.

For this clonotype: A much larger clonotype is one base distant, so this may be a read error. As the CDR3 is not closed by the conserved phenylalanine or tryptophan, this likely results from a read error. V gene TRBV14 combines with J gene TRBJ2-7; 9 bases are shared with TRBD1. Germline loops: CDR1 SGHDN, CDR2 FVKESK. V dropped 1 base and J dropped 4; count of bases not matched to a gene: 8. This CDR3 contains 16 residues. The CDR3 protein is CASSQVVGGTGYEQYS. CDR3 bases: TGTGCCAGCAGCCAAGTCGTCGGGGGGACAGGGTACGAGCAGTACTCC.

This clonotype is medium-sized in the sample. The rearrangement joins TRBV28 to TRBJ2-7; 7 nucleotides match TRBD1. The V gene end was trimmed by 6 bases and the J gene end by 0 bases; junction bases not matched to a gene: 8. CDR3 length equals 15 residues. The germline V gene encodes CDR1 MDHEN and CDR2 SYDVKM. The CDR3: CASSRPGQSSYEQYF. The CDR3 DNA reads TGTGCCAGCAGCAGACCGGGACAGAGCTCCTACGAGCAGTACTTC.

This clonotype is judged large. The gene calls are TRBV2 and TRBJ1-2, with 7 bases matching TRBD1. Per germline, CDR1 SNHLY and CDR2 FYNNEI. With V trimmed by 8 bases and J by 4 bases, 10 bases remained unmatched. This CDR3 contains 14 residues. The CDR3 sequence: CASFKTGSFYGYTF. The CDR3 DNA follows: TGTGCCAGCTTCAAGACAGGGAGTTTCTATGGCTACACCTTC.

This clonotype rates as medium-sized (0.01 to 0.1%). This rearrangement joins TRBV20-1 to TRBJ2-5; 7 nucleotides align to TRBD2. CDR3 size: 15 residues. Germline V lookup: CDR1 DFQATT, CDR2 SNEGSKA (reference sequence). V shed 0 bases, J shed 2 bases, and the junction held 6 bases outside the gene matches. In DNA form, the CDR3 reads TGCAGTGCTAGAGATGGGGACGGGAGGCAAGAGACCCAGTACTTC. This gives the protein CSARDGDGRQETQYF.

Within the sample, this clonotype is large (0.1 to 1%). The chain is built from TRBV25-1 and TRBJ1-4, with no clear D. This CDR3 is built from 15 residues. Germline lookup yields CDR1 MGHDK and CDR2 SYGVNS. V was clipped by 5 bases and J by 0 bases, with 10 bases between them. As DNA, the CDR3 is TGTGCCAGCAGTCAAACCTTCGCAACTAATGAAAAACTGTTTTTT. Its translation is CASSQTFATNEKLFF.

By sample fraction, this clonotype is medium-sized. The CDR3 sequence: CASSLGGTSATYEQYF. The CDR3 DNA reads TGTGCCAGCAGCCTGGGGGGGACTAGCGCGACCTACGAGCAGTACTTC. This chain joins TRBV12-3 or TRBV12-4 and TRBJ2-7; 10 nucleotides align to TRBD2. Unmatched junction bases numbered 10, after V lost 6 bases and J lost 2 bases. The CDR3 is 16 amino acids.

This clonotype is labeled large (0.1 to 1%). V and J are TRBV27 and TRBJ2-7, with 9 bases identical to TRBD1. The germline CDR1 and CDR2 sequences are MNHEY and SMNVEV (reference sequence). The ends lost 6 bases at V and 6 bases at J; junction bases unmatched: 9. CDR3 length equals 14 residues. CDR3 residues: CASSFGTGSGEQYF. CDR3 in DNA: TGTGCCAGCAGCTTTGGGACAGGGTCAGGCGAGCAGTACTTC.

By proportion, this clonotype is large (0.1 to 1%). The gene calls are TRBV25-1 and TRBJ1-3; D gene unclear. Trimming removed 0 bases from V and 4 bases from J, with 16 bases in between. Germline V lookup: CDR1 MGHDK, CDR2 SYGVNS. This CDR3 region has 17 residues. The CDR3: CASSEYGGPLLGNTIYF. As DNA, the CDR3 is TGTGCCAGCAGTGAATATGGTGGTCCCTTATTGGGAAACACCATATATTTT.

This clonotype is classed as large (0.1 to 1%). This sequence joins TRBV28 and TRBJ2-7; 7 bases map to TRBD2. Losses at the gene ends were 6 bases for V and 0 bases for J; bases not matched to a gene: 8. The CDR3 has 15 residues. Germline V gene lookup returns CDR1 MDHEN and CDR2 SYDVKM. This chain's CDR3 is CASSFVGGSSYEQYF. Here the CDR3 DNA reads TGTGCCAGCAGCTTCGTGGGGGGGAGCTCCTACGAGCAGTACTTC.

This clonotype is judged medium-sized. V usage is TRBV27 and J usage is TRBJ2-7; TRBD2 aligns across 8 bases. The CDR3 spans 15 residues. Unmatched junction bases numbered 7, after V lost 4 bases and J lost 2 bases. Looked up from germline, CDR1 is MNHEY and CDR2 is SMNVEV (reference sequence). CDR3 in DNA: TGTGCCAGCAGTTACCGGGGGGGCAGAACCTACGAGCAGTACTTC. Its translation: CASSYRGGRTYEQYF.

Relative to its sample, this clonotype is large. The chain employs TRBV20-1 and TRBJ2-1; D might be TRBD1 (6 bases). The germline CDR1 and CDR2 sequences are DFQATT and SNEGSKA (reference sequence). V was clipped by 5 bases and J by 1 base, with 12 bases between them. CDR3 length: 14 amino acids. The CDR3 DNA is TGCAGTGCTTACAGGGCACTTTCCTACAATGAGCAGTTCTTC. It yields the protein CSAYRALSYNEQFF.

As regards this clonotype: Since a much larger clone is just one base distant, this may be a read error. V gene TRBV7-2 combines with J gene TRBJ2-2, with 8 positions matching TRBD1. V shed 5 bases, J shed 1 base, and the junction held 6 bases outside the gene matches. CDR3 size: 16 residues. CDR1 is SGHTA and CDR2 is FQGNSA in the germline V gene. CDR3 sequence: CASSTRTGKNTGELFF. CDR3 bases: TGTGCCAGCAGCACTCGGACAGGGAAGAACACCGGGGAGCTGTTTTTT.

This clonotype is categorized as large (0.1 to 1%). The chain has TRBV27 and TRBJ1-5; TRBD1 is a possible D gene (6 bases). Between the trimmed V and J ends, which lost 6 bases and 5 bases, there was a span of 17 bases. Germline CDR1 and CDR2: MNHEY and SMNVEV (reference sequence). CDR3 length: 15 residues. The CDR3 protein is CASSTGLMGDQPQHF. The CDR3 DNA reads as TGTGCCAGCAGCACAGGGCTTATGGGTGATCAGCCCCAGCATTTT.

This clonotype is classed as large (0.1 to 1%). The chain carries TRBV21-1 and TRBJ2-1; the D call of TRBD2 is as the table states it, not checked on the DNA. TRBV21-1 is listed as a pseudogene. The CDR3 consists of 12 residues. The DNA of the CDR3 is TGTGCCAGCAGCATCTTGACTAGCTCGGGGATCTTC. It encodes CASSILTSSGIF.

This clonotype is large (0.1 to 1%). The chain carries TRBV5-4 and TRBJ2-3, with 10 bases aligning to TRBD2. The germline CDR1 and CDR2 sequences are SGHNT and YYREEE (reference sequence). Unmatched junction bases numbered 7, after V lost 0 bases and J lost 3 bases. The CDR3 consists of 17 residues. CDR3 sequence reads: CASSLGLAGVLTDTQYF. The CDR3 nucleotides are TGTGCCAGCAGCTTGGGACTAGCGGGCGTACTAACAGATACGCAGTATTTT. The full variable domain, rest sourced from reference TRBV5-4 and TRBJ2-3, is ETGVTQSPTHLIKTRGQQVTLRCSSQSGHNTVSWYQQALGQGPQFIFQYYREEENGRGNFPPRFSGLQFPNYSSELNVNALELDDSALYLCASSLGLAGVLTDTQYFGPGTRLTVL.

This clonotype is termed large. V and J are TRBV25-1 and TRBJ1-4; no firm D call. V lost 3 bases to trimming and J lost 0 bases, with 23 bases between them. The germline V gene has CDR1 MGHDK and CDR2 SYGVNS. The CDR3 is made up of 20 amino acids. The CDR3 loop reads CASSDNPRQAIRATNEKLFF. CDR3 nucleotide sequence: TGTGCCAGCAGTGACAACCCCCGCCAGGCGATACGAGCAACTAATGAAAAACTGTTTTTT.

Sample share makes this clonotype large. The V call is TRBV28, the J call TRBJ1-1, with TRBD1 matching 8 bases. The V segment lost 4 bases and the J segment 1 base; nucleotides outside the gene matches: 5. This CDR3 has 15 amino acids. Germline assignment: CDR1 MDHEN and CDR2 SYDVKM. The CDR3 is CASSSRTGQNTEAFF. The CDR3 DNA sequence: TGTGCCAGCAGTTCCCGGACAGGGCAGAACACTGAAGCTTTCTTT.

This clonotype is judged large. V gene TRBV5-8 combines with J gene TRBJ2-2; TRBD1 is a possible D gene (5 bases). V shed 4 bases and J shed 4 bases, with 14 bases lying between them. Germline loops: CDR1 SGHTS, CDR2 YDEGEE. This CDR3 is 15 amino acids long. CDR3 nucleotides: TGTGCCAGCAGCCACAGGAGACCCGCCACCGGGGAGCTGTTTTTT. Translating gives CASSHRRPATGELFF.